This TCR beta chain was captured by sequencing in a study of beta chain features in type 1 diabetes. Points from the study as a whole: TCRB repertoires of naive, central memory and Treg cells appeared more similar among patients than among healthy donors.

This clone was counted only a few times. Its specificity is unknown. Purities in excess of 95% were seen in all sorted populations. Every isolated RNA sample was fully reverse transcribed, so sequencing captured expressed TCRB transcripts. Measured with immunoSEQ multiplex PCR; TCRdb has only the in-frame clones, and not every one. The profile shows some 150,000 clones, around 9.3% of them singletons. The material sequenced was naive CD4+ T cells from blood. This TCR was sampled from a man younger than 35 in good health.

DNA for the CDR3: TGTGCCAGCAGCTTAAGGCGACCGACAGGGCGGGACTATGGCTACACCTTC. It translates to CASSLRRPTGRDYGYTF. This rearrangement joins TRBV7-8 to TRBJ1-2, with TRBD1 identical over 7 bases. The germline gives CDR1 SGHVS, CDR2 FQNEAQ. After removal of 2 bases from V and 3 bases from J, the junction contained 12 bases not matched to a gene. The CDR3 sequence is 17 residues long.